These 3 T cell receptor beta chains came from one sample sequenced in a study of tumor and adjacent non-tumor tissue in lung cancer. This sample's RNA came from whole unsorted tissue. The normal lung tissue was taken more than 3 cm from the tumor edge. A modified ARM-PCR protocol with three rounds of nested PCR amplified TCRbeta. Using its own MiXCR run on the multiplex PCR reads, TCRdb lists one record per CDR3 protein. The data contain over 80,000 distinct CDR3 sequences, around 76% of them seen just once; the ten biggest clones take up 20% to 25%. Input material: distant non-tumor lung tissue. Receptors originate from a woman between 50 and 59 years old with non-small cell lung cancer.

In the case of this clonotype: The CDR3 ends on some other residue instead of the conserved phenylalanine or tryptophan, so this is likely a read error. The V and J genes are TRBV11-1 and TRBJ2-6; D may correspond to TRBD1 or TRBD2 (6 bases each). The CDR3 is 13 residues long. Germline V CDR1 and CDR2: SGHAT, FQDESV (reference sequence). In DNA, the CDR3 is TGTGCCAGTTCCGCAGGGGAGGCCAAAGTCCTGACTCTC. Residues: CASSAGEAKVLTL.

Of note for this clonotype: A read error may account for a junction end that differs from germline. The chain has TRBV11-2 and TRBJ2-3, with 10 positions matching TRBD2. Germline V CDR1 and CDR2: SGHAT, FQNNGV. This CDR3 is built from 16 residues. The CDR3 loop reads CAGSEASGGITDTQYF. CDR3 bases: TGTGCCGGCAGCGAGGCTAGCGGGGGTATCACAGATACGCAGTATTTT. Supplemented by reference TRBV11-2 and TRBJ2-3, the full variable domain reads EAGVAQSPRYKIIEKRQSVAFWCNPISGHATLYWYQQILGQGPKLLIQFQNNGVVDDSQLPKDRFSAERLKGVDSTLKIQPAKLEDSAVYLCAGSEASGGITDTQYFGPGTRLTVL.

In its sample, this clonotype was seen a few times. V and J are TRBV12-3 or TRBV12-4 and TRBJ2-2, with TRBD1 as a possible D gene (6 bases). The CDR3 has 16 residues. V was trimmed by 1 base and J by 16 bases, leaving 25 bases between them. CDR3 loop: CASSLGTVTNTGKPFF. Here the CDR3 DNA reads TGTGCCAGCAGTTTAGGGACAGTGACAAACACCGGGAAGCCGTTTTTT.